A selection of T cell receptor beta chains follows, all from one sample in a study of blood T cell repertoires in COVID-19. Some clones are missing from TCRdb's copy, which holds only in-frame ones; the method was immunoSEQ multiplex PCR. The sample lists 250,000 or so clones; roughly 86% were seen once. The sample taken for sequencing was peripheral blood. The receptor source for this set is a woman aged 60 to 75 with acute or convalescent COVID-19. Each CDR3 is given with its conserved first and last residue. A D gene is named only where the DNA matches it firmly. Size tells how often a clone was seen (once, few, many) or the class of an expanded clone, and some rows leave it out.

v_call: TRBV5-1; j_call: TRBJ1-1; clone_size: few; d_call: TRBD1; cdr3_aa: CASSPGTVNTEAFF; cdr3_nt: TGCGCCAGCAGCCCCGGGACAGTGAACACTGAAGCTTTCTTT
v_call: TRBV6-4; j_call: TRBJ1-2; clone_size: NA; d_call: TRBD1; cdr3_aa: CASRVADRESYYGYTF; cdr3_nt: TGTGCCAGCAGGGTCGCGGACAGGGAATCATACTATGGCTACACCTTC
v_call: TRBV18; j_call: TRBJ1-2; clone_size: NA; d_call: NA; cdr3_aa: CASSRPQDLRSGYTF; cdr3_nt: TGTGCCAGCTCACGGCCACAGGATCTGCGGTCTGGCTACACCTTC
v_call: TRBV6-1; j_call: TRBJ1-4; clone_size: NA; d_call: NA; cdr3_aa: CASSERPGQGSNEKLFF; cdr3_nt: TGTGCCAGCAGTGAACGCCCAGGGCAGGGGTCTAATGAAAAACTGTTTTTT
v_call: TRBV7-9; j_call: TRBJ2-1; clone_size: NA; d_call: NA; cdr3_aa: CASSSQGAHSYNEQFF; cdr3_nt: TGTGCCAGCAGCTCACAGGGAGCCCACTCCTACAATGAGCAGTTCTTC
v_call: TRBV7-8; j_call: TRBJ1-5; clone_size: NA; d_call: NA; cdr3_aa: CASSLDKGNQPQHF; cdr3_nt: TGTGCCAGCAGCTTAGATAAGGGGAACCAGCCCCAGCATTTT
v_call: TRBV6-6; j_call: TRBJ2-1; clone_size: NA; d_call: TRBD2; cdr3_aa: CASSSRTSGERNEQFF; cdr3_nt: TGTGCCAGCAGTTCAAGGACTAGCGGGGAACGGAATGAGCAGTTCTTC
v_call: TRBV5-4; j_call: TRBJ2-5; clone_size: NA; d_call: NA; cdr3_aa: CASSLGPGTIQKETQYF; cdr3_nt: TGTGCCAGCAGCTTGGGCCCCGGGACAATCCAGAAAGAGACCCAGTACTTC
v_call: TRBV7-3; j_call: TRBJ1-2; clone_size: NA; d_call: NA; cdr3_aa: CASSLNGGYGYTF; cdr3_nt: TGTGCCAGCAGCTTAAACGGCGGCTATGGCTACACCTTC
v_call: TRBV19; j_call: TRBJ2-3; clone_size: NA; d_call: NA; cdr3_aa: CASSTPFTDTQYF; cdr3_nt: TGTGCCAGTAGTACTCCTTTCACAGATACGCAGTATTTT
v_call: TRBV11-3; j_call: TRBJ2-3; clone_size: NA; d_call: NA; cdr3_aa: CASSLGGLSTDTQYF; cdr3_nt: TGTGCCAGCAGCTTAGGAGGGCTTAGCACAGATACGCAGTATTTT
v_call: TRBV12-2; j_call: TRBJ1-5; clone_size: NA; d_call: NA; cdr3_aa: CASRLGGNHRGPQHF; cdr3_nt: TGTGCAAGTCGCTTAGGGGGCAACCACAGGGGTCCCCAGCATTTT
v_call: TRBV20-1; j_call: TRBJ2-5; clone_size: NA; d_call: NA; cdr3_aa: CSNRPRETQYF; cdr3_nt: TGCAGTAACAGACCAAGGGAGACCCAGTACTTC
v_call: TRBV18; j_call: TRBJ1-2; clone_size: once; d_call: TRBD1; cdr3_aa: CASSPGTANSEGYTF; cdr3_nt: TGTGCCAGCTCACCTGGGACAGCGAACTCAGAGGGCTACACCTTC
v_call: TRBV6-2/TRBV6-3; j_call: TRBJ1-5; clone_size: NA; d_call: TRBD1; cdr3_aa: CASSYYTGTGNQPQHF; cdr3_nt: TGTGCCAGCAGTTACTACACCGGGACAGGGAATCAGCCCCAGCATTTT
v_call: TRBV7-9; j_call: TRBJ1-2; clone_size: NA; d_call: NA; cdr3_aa: CASSFGRGFNYGYTF; cdr3_nt: TGTGCCAGCAGCTTCGGCAGGGGATTTAACTATGGCTACACCTTC
v_call: TRBV18; j_call: TRBJ2-7; clone_size: NA; d_call: NA; cdr3_aa: CASSPTTGSLDEQYF; cdr3_nt: TGTGCCAGCTCACCAACTACAGGGTCCTTGGACGAGCAGTACTTC
v_call: TRBV6-5; j_call: TRBJ2-7; clone_size: NA; d_call: TRBD1; cdr3_aa: CASKREQGSSYEQYF; cdr3_nt: TGTGCCAGCAAGCGAGAACAGGGGTCCTCCTACGAGCAGTACTTC
v_call: TRBV10-1; j_call: TRBJ2-7; clone_size: NA; d_call: NA; cdr3_aa: CASSPCQTVYEQYF; cdr3_nt: TGCGCCAGCAGTCCATGTCAGACTGTGTACGAGCAGTACTTC
v_call: TRBV9; j_call: TRBJ1-1; clone_size: NA; d_call: TRBD1; cdr3_aa: CASSGQGMRTEAFF; cdr3_nt: TGTGCCAGCAGCGGACAGGGAATGAGGACTGAAGCTTTCTTT
v_call: TRBV5-4; j_call: TRBJ1-1; clone_size: NA; d_call: NA; cdr3_aa: CASSLSRANTEAFF; cdr3_nt: TGTGCCAGCAGCTTGAGCAGGGCGAACACTGAAGCTTTCTTT
v_call: TRBV3-1/TRBV3-2; j_call: TRBJ1-2; clone_size: NA; d_call: NA; cdr3_aa: CASSQDTSGGYGYTF; cdr3_nt: TGTGCCAGCAGCCAAGACACTTCCGGAGGGTATGGCTACACCTTC
v_call: TRBV6-5; j_call: TRBJ2-7; clone_size: NA; d_call: TRBD1; cdr3_aa: CASRPTGVGSQYF; cdr3_nt: TGTGCCAGCAGGCCGACAGGGGTCGGGAGCCAGTACTTC
v_call: TRBV6-5; j_call: TRBJ1-2; clone_size: NA; d_call: NA; cdr3_aa: CASSMGVDYGYTF; cdr3_nt: TGTGCCAGCAGTATGGGAGTGGACTATGGCTACACCTTC
v_call: TRBV19; j_call: TRBJ1-1; clone_size: NA; d_call: TRBD1; cdr3_aa: CASSLRQGANTEAFF; cdr3_nt: TGTGCCAGTAGTCTTCGGCAGGGGGCGAACACTGAAGCTTTCTTT
v_call: TRBV5-5; j_call: TRBJ2-5; clone_size: NA; d_call: NA; cdr3_aa: CASSLSGAGETQYF; cdr3_nt: TGTGCCAGCAGCTTATCAGGGGCGGGAGAGACCCAGTACTTC
v_call: TRBV7-9; j_call: TRBJ1-1; clone_size: NA; d_call: NA; cdr3_aa: CASSLVGLGAGEAFF; cdr3_nt: TGTGCCAGCAGCTTAGTCGGCCTTGGGGCTGGTGAAGCTTTCTTT
v_call: TRBV6-5; j_call: TRBJ1-2; clone_size: NA; d_call: NA; cdr3_aa: CASSFRPVTGYGYTF; cdr3_nt: TGTGCCAGCAGTTTCCGACCCGTCACAGGCTATGGCTACACCTTC
v_call: TRBV19; j_call: TRBJ2-3; clone_size: NA; d_call: TRBD2; cdr3_aa: CASREDLAGGF; cdr3_nt: TGTGCCAGTAGAGAAGACCTAGCGGGGGGATTT
v_call: TRBV4-2; j_call: TRBJ2-7; clone_size: NA; d_call: NA; cdr3_aa: CASSQVLSGTNSYEQYF; cdr3_nt: TGTGCCAGCAGCCAGGTGCTTTCCGGGACAAACTCCTACGAGCAGTACTTC
v_call: TRBV10-1; j_call: TRBJ2-3; clone_size: few; d_call: NA; cdr3_aa: CASSDQGMGTDTQYF; cdr3_nt: TGCGCCAGCAGTGACCAGGGGATGGGCACAGATACGCAGTATTTT
v_call: TRBV5-1; j_call: TRBJ1-1; clone_size: once; d_call: NA; cdr3_aa: CASRPVQVMNTEAFF; cdr3_nt: TGCGCCAGCAGGCCTGTACAGGTCATGAACACTGAAGCTTTCTTT
v_call: TRBV19; j_call: TRBJ1-2; clone_size: few; d_call: TRBD1; cdr3_aa: CAIPPRPGQGYGYTF; cdr3_nt: TGTGCCATTCCTCCGAGACCCGGACAGGGCTATGGCTACACCTTC
v_call: TRBV28; j_call: TRBJ2-1; clone_size: NA; d_call: TRBD1; cdr3_aa: CASSNRGLRKSPNNEQFF; cdr3_nt: TGTGCCAGCAGTAACAGGGGGCTCCGGAAAAGCCCAAACAATGAGCAGTTCTTC
v_call: TRBV6-5; j_call: TRBJ2-3; clone_size: once; d_call: TRBD2; cdr3_aa: CASIRLAGVADTQYF; cdr3_nt: TGTGCCAGCATAAGGCTAGCGGGAGTTGCAGATACGCAGTATTTT
v_call: TRBV25-1; j_call: TRBJ2-3; clone_size: once; d_call: TRBD1; cdr3_aa: CASSPDRATGTDTQYF; cdr3_nt: TGTGCCAGCAGTCCAGACAGGGCAACTGGCACAGATACGCAGTATTTT
v_call: TRBV6-5; j_call: TRBJ1-1; clone_size: NA; d_call: NA; cdr3_aa: CASSYQNTEAFF; cdr3_nt: TGTGCCAGCAGTTACCAAAACACTGAAGCTTTCTTT
v_call: TRBV12-5; j_call: TRBJ2-5; clone_size: NA; d_call: NA; cdr3_aa: CASGFGTLQETQYF; cdr3_nt: TGTGCTAGTGGTTTCGGGACACTCCAAGAGACCCAGTACTTC
v_call: TRBV9; j_call: TRBJ2-3; clone_size: NA; d_call: TRBD2; cdr3_aa: CASSVDVAGGPDTQYF; cdr3_nt: TGTGCCAGCAGCGTAGACGTGGCGGGGGGCCCAGATACGCAGTATTTT
v_call: TRBV6-5; j_call: TRBJ2-7; clone_size: NA; d_call: TRBD1; cdr3_aa: CASRRTGEMYEQYF; cdr3_nt: TGTGCCAGCAGGCGGACAGGGGAGATGTACGAGCAGTACTTC
v_call: TRBV30; j_call: TRBJ2-7; clone_size: NA; d_call: TRBD1; cdr3_aa: CAWSKRRTGPTYEQYF; cdr3_nt: TGTGCCTGGAGTAAGAGAAGGACAGGGCCGACCTACGAGCAGTACTTC
v_call: TRBV2; j_call: TRBJ1-6; clone_size: NA; d_call: NA; cdr3_aa: CASSGPPSPLHF; cdr3_nt: TGTGCCAGCAGTGGGCCTCCTTCACCCCTCCACTTT
v_call: TRBV5-4; j_call: TRBJ1-2; clone_size: NA; d_call: NA; cdr3_aa: CASSLARAGGYTF; cdr3_nt: TGTGCCAGCAGCTTGGCCAGGGCCGGTGGCTACACCTTC
v_call: TRBV6-6; j_call: TRBJ1-1; clone_size: NA; d_call: TRBD1; cdr3_aa: CASSYPLTGLNTEAFF; cdr3_nt: TGTGCCAGCAGTTACCCCCTGACAGGGTTGAACACTGAAGCTTTCTTT
v_call: TRBV19; j_call: TRBJ1-2; clone_size: NA; d_call: TRBD1; cdr3_aa: CASSTPGQGKVNTF; cdr3_nt: TGTGCCAGTAGTACCCCCGGACAGGGAAAGGTTAACACCTTC
v_call: TRBV9; j_call: TRBJ2-7; clone_size: NA; d_call: NA; cdr3_aa: CASSPVSGRGTYEQYF; cdr3_nt: TGTGCCAGCAGCCCAGTGAGCGGAAGAGGAACCTACGAGCAGTACTTC
v_call: TRBV6-1; j_call: TRBJ2-3; clone_size: once; d_call: TRBD2; cdr3_aa: CASSEILAGGTDTQYF; cdr3_nt: TGTGCCAGCAGTGAGATATTAGCGGGGGGCACAGATACGCAGTATTTT
v_call: TRBV7-9; j_call: TRBJ2-7; clone_size: NA; d_call: NA; cdr3_aa: CASSPKRGSYEQYF; cdr3_nt: TGTGCCAGCAGCCCTAAGAGAGGATCCTACGAGCAGTACTTC
v_call: TRBV10-1; j_call: TRBJ2-7; clone_size: NA; d_call: NA; cdr3_aa: CASSEVWGETYEQYF; cdr3_nt: TGCGCCAGCAGTGAGGTTTGGGGGGAGACCTACGAGCAGTACTTC
v_call: TRBV11-2; j_call: TRBJ2-1; clone_size: once; d_call: NA; cdr3_aa: CASTRQVQVINEQFF; cdr3_nt: TGTGCCAGCACGAGACAGGTTCAGGTGATAAATGAGCAGTTCTTC
v_call: TRBV15; j_call: TRBJ1-4; clone_size: NA; d_call: NA; cdr3_aa: CATSSGLTPYEKLFF; cdr3_nt: TGTGCCACCAGCAGCGGACTGACACCCTATGAAAAACTGTTTTTT
v_call: TRBV12-5; j_call: TRBJ1-5; clone_size: NA; d_call: TRBD1; cdr3_aa: CASGTGVQPQHF; cdr3_nt: TGTGCTAGTGGGACAGGGGTACAGCCCCAGCATTTT
v_call: TRBV11-2; j_call: TRBJ2-1; clone_size: NA; d_call: TRBD1; cdr3_aa: CASRTQGVYNEQFF; cdr3_nt: TGTGCCAGCAGAACACAGGGGGTTTACAATGAGCAGTTCTTC
v_call: TRBV20-1; j_call: TRBJ2-1; clone_size: NA; d_call: NA; cdr3_aa: CSASIRYNEQFF; cdr3_nt: TGCAGTGCTAGTATCCGCTACAATGAGCAGTTCTTC
v_call: TRBV18; j_call: TRBJ1-3; clone_size: few; d_call: TRBD1; cdr3_aa: CASSPDRAGNTIYF; cdr3_nt: TGTGCCAGCTCACCCGACAGGGCTGGAAACACCATATATTTT
v_call: TRBV5-6; j_call: TRBJ1-1; clone_size: NA; d_call: NA; cdr3_aa: CASSPQGRLGSNTEAFF; cdr3_nt: TGTGCCAGCAGCCCTCAGGGGCGTCTGGGAAGTAACACTGAAGCTTTCTTT
v_call: TRBV7-2; j_call: TRBJ2-7; clone_size: NA; d_call: TRBD2; cdr3_aa: CASSLALGLAGLSYEQYF; cdr3_nt: TGTGCCAGCAGCTTAGCGCTAGGGCTAGCGGGGCTCTCCTACGAGCAGTACTTC
v_call: TRBV6-5; j_call: TRBJ1-1; clone_size: NA; d_call: TRBD1; cdr3_aa: CASSYGGRGPEAFF; cdr3_nt: TGTGCCAGCAGTTACGGGGGCAGGGGGCCGGAAGCTTTCTTT
v_call: TRBV5-1; j_call: TRBJ2-1; clone_size: NA; d_call: NA; cdr3_aa: CASSLVAGSSYNEQFF; cdr3_nt: TGCGCCAGCAGCTTGGTGGCGGGGAGCTCCTACAATGAGCAGTTCTTC
v_call: TRBV27; j_call: TRBJ2-1; clone_size: NA; d_call: TRBD2; cdr3_aa: CASSLRRTSGHNEQFF; cdr3_nt: TGTGCCAGCAGCTTACGGAGGACTAGCGGACACAATGAGCAGTTCTTC